This paragraph covers one T cell receptor (beta chain) sequence. The target of this receptor is not known. Nothing much larger sits one base from this clone, and base qualities are not available. This record comes from a study of regulatory T cells in long-lasting Graves disease (dated by TCRdb to about 2021). Turning to the overall study: In the newly diagnosed Graves' disease group, patients had been taking antithyroid drugs for less than 3 months. This study used TCR sequencing and RNA sequencing of peripheral blood to compare persistent Graves' disease patients against newly diagnosed Graves' disease patients. The study was registered as a clinical trial and conducted in China. A total of about 35 samples underwent TCR sequencing, from about 13 patients with persistent Graves' disease and around 20 patients with newly diagnosed Graves' disease. Paper-wide results and their limitations: Lower TCR Shannon entropy and fewer highly expanded clones were observed in persistent Graves' disease patients than in newly diagnosed patients, which suggested clonal expansion. Only peripheral blood was studied, because thyroid tissue, the primary lesion, was inaccessible. Sequencing and analysis were limited to the TCR beta chain. The authors acknowledged the small sample size as a limitation that may reduce accuracy. More public clonotypes were shared among persistent patients (under 3,000) than among newly diagnosed patients (roughly 1,000). Preferential use of TRBV28, TRBJ1-2 and TRBJ2-5 was observed in persistent disease, whereas TRBV20-1 and TRBJ2-1 were favored in newly diagnosed disease.

Looking up the germline V gene (reference sequence) yields CDR1 LNHDA and CDR2 SQIVND. Deletion took 6 bases off V and 8 bases off J, with a span of 16 bases between the germline ends. Spanning cysteine to phenylalanine, the CDR3 consists of 14 amino acids. CDR3 DNA only is kept here, 42 bases in frame from base 1. Library preparation used multiplex PCR. TCRdb records Illumina HiSeq 4000 as the sequencer. CDR3 regions were amplified by Arm-PCR with iRepertoire HTBI primers to construct TCR beta libraries. PCR products were gel purified before sequencing. In the paper's pipeline: A total of some 60 TRBV and 14 TRBJ segments were identified across samples and were used for gene usage analysis of CDR3 amino acid clonotypes. Filtered high-quality paired reads were merged into contigs using COPE and FqMerger. BLAST was used to align contigs to IMGT TRBV, TRBD and TRBJ reference genes, and CDR3 was defined according to IMGT. Any clonotype with a frequency above 0.1% was counted as a highly expanded clone. Shannon entropy was used to measure repertoire diversity, and the Gini coefficient was used to measure V-J evenness. A clonotype found in more than one individual was treated as public. Through fastp at Q25 and MiXCR, TCRdb rebuilt clones from the public reads, retaining in-frame beta chains. Every CDR3 protein is listed once, alongside the most common genes and DNA of its rows. TCRdb, rather than the study authors, made the V and J calls. The table for this sample lists 450,000 to 600,000 distinct CDR3 sequences; 13% of them were counted only once. About 9.1% of the sample lies in the top ten.

The sample's time point label is to be understood as: newly diagnosed GD, antithyroid drugs for less than 3 months. For both TCR sequencing and RNA sequencing, RNA was extracted from PBMCs in TRIzol. The diagnosis of Graves' disease followed American Thyroid Association guidelines. Patients were recruited from an endocrinology department in Xi'an, China. Each patient gave around 9 milliliters of peripheral blood, collected in an EDTA anticoagulant tube. Ficoll Paque Plus density gradient separation was used to isolate PBMCs, and no further T cell sorting was performed. An Agilent 2100 Bioanalyzer and agarose gel were used to check RNA quality, while a NanoDrop 2000 measured RNA concentration. This same sample was also taken into another study, of T cells in Graves' hyperthyroidism and ophthalmopathy. Per that second paper: A patient counted as having stable Graves' hyperthyroidism if no progression to ophthalmopathy occurred over 18 months of follow-up. Hyperthyroidism patients were aged 18 to 65 years and newly diagnosed, with disease duration of less than 2 months. Any patient with an uncontrolled infection, another autoimmune disease, pregnancy or lactation was excluded. Diagnoses were based on clinical symptoms, serum thyroxine and TRAb, thyroid ultrasound and orbital computed tomography. The TCR CDR3 was subjected to a first round of RT-PCR using the HTBI primer set and the Qiagen OneStep RT-PCR kit. Most expanded thyroid clonotypes (frequency above 0.001) were also detected in blood, a finding suggesting that blood repertoires may reflect thyroid immune responses. In cross-validation, a model built on a 13 V-J signature told ophthalmopathy apart from stable hyperthyroidism with just under 90% sensitivity and 81% to 82% specificity, and in testing the same model reached 80%/75%. During validation, the model predicted progression to ophthalmopathy a median of approximately 7 months ahead of onset, with more than 60% sensitivity and roughly 72% specificity. To identify TCR V-J signatures that set the groups apart, the researchers used a discovery cohort of about a hundred patients, made up of around 40 with Graves' ophthalmopathy and 57 with stable Graves' hyperthyroidism. Whether ophthalmopathy could be predicted prospectively was tested in an independent validation cohort made up of some 20 hyperthyroidism patients plus 17 patients who later progressed to ophthalmopathy. The 75 to 100 discovery patients were divided at random into training and test sets in a 7:3 ratio. The study also compared thyroid tissue and blood T-cell repertoires from five or six Graves' hyperthyroidism patients. After sampling, hyperthyroidism patients received methimazole starting at 30 mg daily, and ophthalmopathy patients received high-dose intravenous methylprednisolone. A second multiplex PCR round built the libraries, followed by size selection and purification. The libraries were sequenced on an Illumina HiSeq2000 using paired-end 100 bp reads. SOAPnuke was used to process the raw data, throwing out any read that contained adapters or uncalled bases, had a mean Phred below 15, or lacked an exact constant-primer or identifier match. COPE v1.2.5 was used to merge the high-quality paired reads, and each unique nucleotide sequence was defined as a clonotype. MiTCR v1.1 was used to align clonotypes to the IMGT TRBV, TRBD and TRBJ reference segments. The analysis was restricted to V-J combinations with a frequency above 0.0001, which together covered over 99% of the repertoires. A TCS score was defined as the ratio between F50 (clonal expansion) and ExV (chaos), using BLOSUM62-based TCRdist between CDR3 peptides within each V-J. Welch's t-statistics and random forest reduced some 510 V-J features to under 15, which were used in a naive Bayes classifier (R e1071). Sample size was not statistically predetermined, and blinding of investigators to group allocation was not performed. TCR Vbeta CDR3 sequencing of approximately 140 peripheral blood samples (under 45 ophthalmopathy, 75 hyperthyroidism and approximately 17 progressor patients) is reported in the paper.

This chain is built from TRBV19 and TRBJ1-4; no D segment can be confidently identified. The receptor comes from a man aged 25 to 40 with Graves disease. Donor details come from another sample of the same person, matched by shared clones. The sample here was peripheral blood mononuclear cells (PBMCs), taken at new diagnosis, from a patient treated with antithyroid drugs. The sequenced DNA is TGTGCCAGTAGACCGGGAGGCTTAAGGGAAAAACTGTTTTTT. Its coded protein is CASRPGGLREKLFF.